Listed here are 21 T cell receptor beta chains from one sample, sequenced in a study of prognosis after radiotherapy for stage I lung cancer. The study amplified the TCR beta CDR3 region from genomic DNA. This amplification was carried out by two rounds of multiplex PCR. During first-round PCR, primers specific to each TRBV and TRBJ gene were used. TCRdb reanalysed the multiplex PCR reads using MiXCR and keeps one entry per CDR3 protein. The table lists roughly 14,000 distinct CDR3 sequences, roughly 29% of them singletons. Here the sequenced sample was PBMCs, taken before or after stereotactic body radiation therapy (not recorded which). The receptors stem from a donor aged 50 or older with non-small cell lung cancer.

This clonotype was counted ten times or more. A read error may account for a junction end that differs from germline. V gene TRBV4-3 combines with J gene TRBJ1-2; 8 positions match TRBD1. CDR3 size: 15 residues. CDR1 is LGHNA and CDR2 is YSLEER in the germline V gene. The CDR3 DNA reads TGTGCCAGCAGCCCTCAGCGGACAGGGCATAGGGGCTACACCTTC. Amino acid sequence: CASSPQRTGHRGYTF.

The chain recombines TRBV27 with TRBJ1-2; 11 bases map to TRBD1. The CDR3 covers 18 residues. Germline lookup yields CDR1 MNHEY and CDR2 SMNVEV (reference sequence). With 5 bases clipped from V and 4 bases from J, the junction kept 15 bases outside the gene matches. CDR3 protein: CASSQSAFGTGGTYGYTF. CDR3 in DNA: TGTGCCAGCAGTCAATCGGCGTTCGGGACAGGGGGTACCTATGGCTACACCTTC.

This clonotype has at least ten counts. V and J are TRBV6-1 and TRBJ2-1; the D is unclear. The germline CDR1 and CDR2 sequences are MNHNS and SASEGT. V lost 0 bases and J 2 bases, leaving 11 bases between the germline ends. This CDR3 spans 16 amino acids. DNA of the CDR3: TGTGCCAGCAGTGAAGCGCGTCACCGAGCCTACAATGAGCAGTTCTTC. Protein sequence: CASSEARHRAYNEQFF.

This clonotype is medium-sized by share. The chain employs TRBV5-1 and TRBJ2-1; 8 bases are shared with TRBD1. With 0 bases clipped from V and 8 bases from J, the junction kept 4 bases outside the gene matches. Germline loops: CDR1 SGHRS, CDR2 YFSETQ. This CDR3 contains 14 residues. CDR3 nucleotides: TGCGCCAGCAGCTTGGGGACAGGGTTCTATGAGCAGTTCTTC. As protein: CASSLGTGFYEQFF.

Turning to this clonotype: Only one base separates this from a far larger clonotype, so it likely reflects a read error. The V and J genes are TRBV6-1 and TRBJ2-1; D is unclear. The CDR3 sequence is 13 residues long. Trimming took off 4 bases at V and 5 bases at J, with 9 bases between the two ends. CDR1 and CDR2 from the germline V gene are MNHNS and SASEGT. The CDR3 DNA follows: TGTGCCAGCAGTGTTGTACGAGACAATGAGCAGTTCTTC. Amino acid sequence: CASSVVRDNEQFF.

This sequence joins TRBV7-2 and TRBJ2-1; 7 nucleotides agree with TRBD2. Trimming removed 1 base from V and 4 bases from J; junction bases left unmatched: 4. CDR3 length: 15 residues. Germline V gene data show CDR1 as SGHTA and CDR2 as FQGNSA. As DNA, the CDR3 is TGTGCCAGCAGCTTAGGGGCGGGAGCGTACAATGAGCAGTTCTTC. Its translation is CASSLGAGAYNEQFF.

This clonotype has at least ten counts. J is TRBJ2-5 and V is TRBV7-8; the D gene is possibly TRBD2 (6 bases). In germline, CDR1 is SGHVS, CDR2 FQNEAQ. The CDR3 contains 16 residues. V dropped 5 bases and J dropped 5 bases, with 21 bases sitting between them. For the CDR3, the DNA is TGTGCCAGCAGCCTGCGGCGGGATAGGCCGGGGGAGACCCAGTACTTC. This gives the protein CASSLRRDRPGETQYF.

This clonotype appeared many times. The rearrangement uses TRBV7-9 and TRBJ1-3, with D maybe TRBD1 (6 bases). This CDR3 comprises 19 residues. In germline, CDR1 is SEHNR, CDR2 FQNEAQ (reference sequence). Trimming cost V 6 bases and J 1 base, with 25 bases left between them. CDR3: CASRSNVGTSNSSGNTIYF. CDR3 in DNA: TGTGCCAGCAGATCAAACGTCGGGACATCAAATTCATCTGGAAACACCATATATTTT.

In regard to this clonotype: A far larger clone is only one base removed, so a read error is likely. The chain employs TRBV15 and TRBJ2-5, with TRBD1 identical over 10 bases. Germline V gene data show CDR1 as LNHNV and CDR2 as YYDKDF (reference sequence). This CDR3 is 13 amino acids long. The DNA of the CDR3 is TGTGCCTCCAGCAGTCTCCGGGACAGGGGCTTCTTCTTC. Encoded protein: CASSSLRDRGFFF.

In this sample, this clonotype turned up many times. CDR3 in DNA: TGTGCCAGTAGTCCACGGACGGAGCAGAACACCGGGGAGCTGTTTTTT. This encodes CASSPRTEQNTGELFF. V and J are TRBV19 and TRBJ2-2, with D unresolved. CDR1 and CDR2 (germline): LNHDA, SQIVND (reference sequence). The CDR3 totals 16 residues. With 5 bases removed from V and 1 base from J, the gap between germline ends came to 14 bases.

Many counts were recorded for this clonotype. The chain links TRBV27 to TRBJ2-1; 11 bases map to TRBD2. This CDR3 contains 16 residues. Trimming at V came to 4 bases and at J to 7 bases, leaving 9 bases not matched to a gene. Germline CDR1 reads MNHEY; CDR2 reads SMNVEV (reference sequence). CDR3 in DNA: TGTGCCAGCAGTTCCCGACTAGCGGGGTTGAGAAATGAGCAGTTCTTC. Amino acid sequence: CASSSRLAGLRNEQFF.

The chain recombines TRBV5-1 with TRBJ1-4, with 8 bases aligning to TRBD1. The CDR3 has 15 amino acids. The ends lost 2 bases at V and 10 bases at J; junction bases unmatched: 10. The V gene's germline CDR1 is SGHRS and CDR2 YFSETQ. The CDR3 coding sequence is TGCGCCAGCAGCTTACGGACAGGGAGCTTTGCAAAACTGTTTTTT. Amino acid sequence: CASSLRTGSFAKLFF.

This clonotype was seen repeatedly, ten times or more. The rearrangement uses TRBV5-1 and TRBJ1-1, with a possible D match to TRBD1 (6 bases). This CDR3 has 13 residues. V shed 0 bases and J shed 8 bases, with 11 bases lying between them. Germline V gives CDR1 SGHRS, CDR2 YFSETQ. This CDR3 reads CASSLEGGLEAFF. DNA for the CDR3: TGCGCCAGCAGCTTGGAAGGGGGACTAGAAGCTTTCTTT.

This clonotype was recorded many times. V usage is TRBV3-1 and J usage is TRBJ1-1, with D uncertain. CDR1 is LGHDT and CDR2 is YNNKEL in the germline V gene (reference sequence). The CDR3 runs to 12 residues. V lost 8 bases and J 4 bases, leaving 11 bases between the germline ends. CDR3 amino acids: CASSFSLTEAFF. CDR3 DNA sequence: TGTGCCAGCTCTTTCTCTCTCACTGAAGCTTTCTTT.

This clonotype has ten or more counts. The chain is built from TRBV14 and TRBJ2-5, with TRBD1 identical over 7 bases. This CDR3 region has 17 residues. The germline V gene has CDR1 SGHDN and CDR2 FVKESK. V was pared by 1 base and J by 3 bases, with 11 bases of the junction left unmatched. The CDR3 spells CASSQGGTVWRKETQYF. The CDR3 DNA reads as TGTGCCAGCAGCCAAGGAGGGACAGTATGGCGTAAAGAGACCCAGTACTTC.

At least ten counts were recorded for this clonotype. The CDR3 DNA sequence: TGCGCCAGCAGCCAAGGTATCGGGACAGGGGTTTCACCCCTCCACTTT. Its translation: CASSQGIGTGVSPLHF. The genes are TRBV4-1 and TRBJ1-6, with TRBD1 matching over 10 bases. The junction had 6 bases not matched to a gene; V was cut back by 1 base and J by 9 bases. There are 16 residues in the CDR3. Germline V gene lookup returns CDR1 MGHRA and CDR2 YSYEKL.

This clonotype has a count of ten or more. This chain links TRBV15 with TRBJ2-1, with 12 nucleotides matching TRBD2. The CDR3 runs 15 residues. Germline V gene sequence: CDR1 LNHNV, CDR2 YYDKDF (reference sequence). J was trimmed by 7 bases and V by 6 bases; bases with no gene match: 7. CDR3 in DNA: TGTGCCACCAGAAACGGACTAGCGGGGAATAATGAGCAGTTCTTC. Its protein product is CATRNGLAGNNEQFF. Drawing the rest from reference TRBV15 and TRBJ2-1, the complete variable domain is DAMVIQNPRYQVTQFGKPVTLSCSQTLNHNVMYWYQQKSSQAPKLLFHYYDKDFNNEADTPDNFQSRRPNTSFCFLDIRSPGLGDTAMYLCATRNGLAGNNEQFFGPGTRLTVL.

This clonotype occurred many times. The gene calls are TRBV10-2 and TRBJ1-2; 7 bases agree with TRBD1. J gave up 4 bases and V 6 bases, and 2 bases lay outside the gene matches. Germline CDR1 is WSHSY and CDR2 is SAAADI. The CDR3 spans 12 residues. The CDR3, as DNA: TGCGCCAGCAGAAGGGACAGCTATGGCTACACCTTC. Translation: CASRRDSYGYTF.

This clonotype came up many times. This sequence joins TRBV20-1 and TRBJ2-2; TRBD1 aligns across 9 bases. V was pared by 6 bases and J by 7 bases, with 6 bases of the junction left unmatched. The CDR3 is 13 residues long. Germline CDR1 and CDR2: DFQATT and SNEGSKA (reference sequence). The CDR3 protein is CSARDREIGELFF. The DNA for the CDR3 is TGCAGTGCCAGGGACAGGGAGATCGGGGAGCTGTTTTTT.

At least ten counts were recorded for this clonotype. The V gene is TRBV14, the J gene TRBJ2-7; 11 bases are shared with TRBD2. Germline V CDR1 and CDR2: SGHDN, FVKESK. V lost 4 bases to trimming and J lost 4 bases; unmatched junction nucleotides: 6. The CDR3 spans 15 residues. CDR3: CASSLAGGPIYEQYF. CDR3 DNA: TGTGCCAGCAGCCTAGCGGGAGGGCCAATATACGAGCAGTACTTC. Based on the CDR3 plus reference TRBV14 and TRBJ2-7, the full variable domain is EAGVTQFPSHSVIEKGQTVTLRCDPISGHDNLYWYRRVMGKEIKFLLHFVKESKQDESGMPNNRFLAERTGGTYSTLKVQPAELEDSGVYFCASSLAGGPIYEQYFGPGTRLTVT.

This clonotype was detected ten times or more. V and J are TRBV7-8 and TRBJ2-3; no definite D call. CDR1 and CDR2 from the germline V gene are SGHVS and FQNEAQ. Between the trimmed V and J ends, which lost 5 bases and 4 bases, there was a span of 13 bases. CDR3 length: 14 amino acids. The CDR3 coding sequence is TGTGCCAGCAGCCCCCCCCCCGCGGCAGATACGCAGTATTTT. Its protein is CASSPPPAADTQYF.